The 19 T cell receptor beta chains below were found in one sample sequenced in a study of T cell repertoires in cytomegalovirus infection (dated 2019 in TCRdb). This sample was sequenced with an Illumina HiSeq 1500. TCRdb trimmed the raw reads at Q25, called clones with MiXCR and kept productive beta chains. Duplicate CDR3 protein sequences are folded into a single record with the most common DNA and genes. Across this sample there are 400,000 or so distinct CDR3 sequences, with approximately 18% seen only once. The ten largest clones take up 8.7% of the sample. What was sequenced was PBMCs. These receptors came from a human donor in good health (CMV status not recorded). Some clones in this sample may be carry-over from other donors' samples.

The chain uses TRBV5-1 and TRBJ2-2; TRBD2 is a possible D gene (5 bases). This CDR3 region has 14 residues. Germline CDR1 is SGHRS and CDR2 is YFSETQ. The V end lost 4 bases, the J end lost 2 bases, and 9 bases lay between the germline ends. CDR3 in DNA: TGCGCCAGCAGCCGGACTTTAAACACCGGGGAGCTGTTTTTT. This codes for CASSRTLNTGELFF.

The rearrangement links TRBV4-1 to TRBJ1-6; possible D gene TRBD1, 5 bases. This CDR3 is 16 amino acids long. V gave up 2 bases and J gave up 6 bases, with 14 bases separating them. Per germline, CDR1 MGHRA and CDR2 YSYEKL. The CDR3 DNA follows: TGCGCCAGCAGCCAACGGTGGGACCCCACTAATTCACCCCTCCACTTT. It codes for CASSQRWDPTNSPLHF.

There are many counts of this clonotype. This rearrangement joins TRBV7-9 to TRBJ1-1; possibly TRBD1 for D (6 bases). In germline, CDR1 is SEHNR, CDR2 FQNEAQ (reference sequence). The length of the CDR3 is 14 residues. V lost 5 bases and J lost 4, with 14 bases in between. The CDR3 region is CASSPADRFTEAFF. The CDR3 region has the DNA TGTGCCAGCAGCCCAGCCGACAGGTTCACTGAAGCTTTCTTT.

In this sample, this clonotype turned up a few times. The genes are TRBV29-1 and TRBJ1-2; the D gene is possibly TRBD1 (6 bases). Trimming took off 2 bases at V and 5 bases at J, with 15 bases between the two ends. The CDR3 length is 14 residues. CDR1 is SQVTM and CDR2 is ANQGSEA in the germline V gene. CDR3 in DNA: TGCAGCGTTGAACTGGCGCGAGGGGGTTATGGCTACACCTTC. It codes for CSVELARGGYGYTF.

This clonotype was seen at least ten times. The CDR3 nucleotides read TGTGCCAGCAGGAGAGGGGGCGAGGGCGTCCTGACTTTC. Residues: CASRRGGEGVLTF. V gene TRBV6-1 combines with J gene TRBJ2-6; TRBD1 matches at 7 bases. V gave up 6 bases and J gave up 12 bases; unmatched junction bases: 8. Germline loops: CDR1 MNHNS, CDR2 SASEGT. The CDR3 is 13 residues long.

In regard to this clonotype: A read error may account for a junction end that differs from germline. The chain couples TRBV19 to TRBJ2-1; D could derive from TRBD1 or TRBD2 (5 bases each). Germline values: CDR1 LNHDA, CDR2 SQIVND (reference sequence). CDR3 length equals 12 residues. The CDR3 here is CASSVGTFPLIF. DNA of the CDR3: TGTGCCAGTAGTGTTGGGACGTTTCCCCTGATCTTC.

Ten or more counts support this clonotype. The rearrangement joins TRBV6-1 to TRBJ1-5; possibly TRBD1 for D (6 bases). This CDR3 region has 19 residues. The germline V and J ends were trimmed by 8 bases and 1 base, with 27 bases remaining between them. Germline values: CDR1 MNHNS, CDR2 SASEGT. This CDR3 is CASLRLGGPPSRSNQPQHF. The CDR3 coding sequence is TGTGCCAGCTTAAGACTAGGGGGGCCACCCTCACGGAGCAATCAGCCCCAGCATTTT.

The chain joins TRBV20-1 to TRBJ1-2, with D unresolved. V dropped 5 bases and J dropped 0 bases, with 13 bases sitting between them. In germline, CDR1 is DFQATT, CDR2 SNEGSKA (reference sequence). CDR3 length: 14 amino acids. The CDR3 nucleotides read TGCAGTGCTCCGGACCCTCGTGCTAACTATGGCTACACCTTC. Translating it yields CSAPDPRANYGYTF.

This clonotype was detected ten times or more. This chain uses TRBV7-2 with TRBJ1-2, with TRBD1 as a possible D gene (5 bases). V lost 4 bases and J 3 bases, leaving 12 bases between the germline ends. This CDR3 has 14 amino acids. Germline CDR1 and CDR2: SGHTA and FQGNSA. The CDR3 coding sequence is TGTGCCAGCAGCTCCGTTAGGGGCTACTATGGCTACACCTTC. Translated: CASSSVRGYYGYTF.

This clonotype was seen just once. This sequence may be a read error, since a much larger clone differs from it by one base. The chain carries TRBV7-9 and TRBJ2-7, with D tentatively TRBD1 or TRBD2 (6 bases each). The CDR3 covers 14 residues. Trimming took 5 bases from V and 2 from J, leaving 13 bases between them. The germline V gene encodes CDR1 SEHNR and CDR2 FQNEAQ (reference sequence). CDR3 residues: CASSTFGGPYEQYF. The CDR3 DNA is TGTGCCAGCAGCACTTTTGGGGGGCCCTACGAGCAGTACTTC.

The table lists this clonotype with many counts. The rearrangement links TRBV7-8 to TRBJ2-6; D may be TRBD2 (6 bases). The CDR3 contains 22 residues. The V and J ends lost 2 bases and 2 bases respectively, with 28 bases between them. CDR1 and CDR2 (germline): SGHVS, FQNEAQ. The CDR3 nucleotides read TGTGCCAGCAGCTTAAAGCGAGTGACGGGAGCCTCAGAAAGGGCTGGGGCCAACGTCCTGACTTTC. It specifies CASSLKRVTGASERAGANVLTF.

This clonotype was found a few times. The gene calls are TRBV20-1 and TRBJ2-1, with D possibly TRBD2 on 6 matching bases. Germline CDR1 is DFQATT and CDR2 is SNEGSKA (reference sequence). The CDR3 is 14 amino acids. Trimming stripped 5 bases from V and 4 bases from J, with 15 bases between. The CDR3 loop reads CSAAVAAGYNEQFF. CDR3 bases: TGCAGTGCTGCGGTAGCGGCTGGTTACAATGAGCAGTTCTTC.

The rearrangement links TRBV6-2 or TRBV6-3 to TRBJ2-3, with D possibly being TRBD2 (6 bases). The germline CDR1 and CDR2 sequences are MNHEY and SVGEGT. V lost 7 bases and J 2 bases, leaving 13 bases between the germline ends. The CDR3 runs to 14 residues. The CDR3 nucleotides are TGTGCCAGCACGGCAGGGAGGATCACAGATACGCAGTATTTT. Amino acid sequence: CASTAGRITDTQYF.

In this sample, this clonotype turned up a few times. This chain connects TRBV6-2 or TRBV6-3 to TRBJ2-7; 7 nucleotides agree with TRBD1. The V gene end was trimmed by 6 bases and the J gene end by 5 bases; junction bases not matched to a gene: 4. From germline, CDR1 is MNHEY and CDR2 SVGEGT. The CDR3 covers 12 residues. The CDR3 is CASSDTGDEQYF. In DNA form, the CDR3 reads TGTGCCAGCAGCGATACAGGGGACGAGCAGTACTTC.

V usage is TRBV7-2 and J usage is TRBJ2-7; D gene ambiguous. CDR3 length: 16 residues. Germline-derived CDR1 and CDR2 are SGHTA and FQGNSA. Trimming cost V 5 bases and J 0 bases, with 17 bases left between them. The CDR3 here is CASSESFGSFSYEQYF. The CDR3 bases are TGTGCCAGCAGCGAGAGTTTCGGTTCCTTCTCCTACGAGCAGTACTTC.

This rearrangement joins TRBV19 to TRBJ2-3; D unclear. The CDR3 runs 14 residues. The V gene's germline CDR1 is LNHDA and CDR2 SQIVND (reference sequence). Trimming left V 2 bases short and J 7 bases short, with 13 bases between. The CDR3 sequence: CASSISLSGYTQYF. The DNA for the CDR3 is TGTGCCAGTAGTATATCTCTTTCTGGGTATACGCAGTATTTT. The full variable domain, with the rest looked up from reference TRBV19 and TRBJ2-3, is DGGITQSPKYLFRKEGQNVTLSCEQNLNHDAMYWYRQDPGQGLRLIYYSQIVNDFQKGDIAEGYSVSREKKESFPLTVTSAQKNPTAFYLCASSISLSGYTQYFGPGTRLTVL.

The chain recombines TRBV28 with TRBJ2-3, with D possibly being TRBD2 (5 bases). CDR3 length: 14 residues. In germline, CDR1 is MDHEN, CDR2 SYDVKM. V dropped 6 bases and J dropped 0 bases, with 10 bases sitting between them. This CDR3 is CASSGLPSTDTQYF. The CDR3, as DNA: TGTGCCAGCAGCGGACTTCCCAGCACAGATACGCAGTATTTT.

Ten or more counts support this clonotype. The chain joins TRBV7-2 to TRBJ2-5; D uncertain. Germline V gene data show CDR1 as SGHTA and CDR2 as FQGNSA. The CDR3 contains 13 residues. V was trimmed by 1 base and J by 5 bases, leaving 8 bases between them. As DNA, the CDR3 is TGTGCCAGCAGCTTAGAACCATCCGAGACCCAGTACTTC. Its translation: CASSLEPSETQYF.

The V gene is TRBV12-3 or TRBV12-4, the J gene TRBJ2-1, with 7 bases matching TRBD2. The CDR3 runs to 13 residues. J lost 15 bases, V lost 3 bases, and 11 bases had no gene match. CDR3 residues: CASSFGLEVVTFF. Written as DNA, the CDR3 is TGTGCCAGCAGTTTTGGACTAGAAGTCGTAACGTTCTTC.